This T cell receptor (beta chain) was documented in a study of blood T cell repertoires in COVID-19. Looking at the study overall: Italy, Spain and the United States were the sources of the convalescent and acute COVID-19 samples. PBMCs, B-cell-depleted T cells, or T cells provided the cDNA or gDNA that made up the material.

Source study methods: Amplified reference gene primers provided the basis for estimating nucleated cell counts. The table came from immunoSEQ multiplex PCR; TCRdb's copy has only in-frame clones and leaves some out. That table is the source of V, J and clone size, and D and trimming were worked out from the DNA. The sample contains 150,000 to 200,000 clones, roughly four fifths of which appear only once. Germline V gene sequence: CDR1 MNHEY, CDR2 SVGEGT. V was clipped by 6 bases and J by 7 bases; unmatched bases: 8. CDR3 length: 14 amino acids. The chain carries TRBV6-2 or TRBV6-3 and TRBJ1-4; 7 nucleotides line up with TRBD1. The sequence came from a human donor with acute or convalescent COVID-19. The donor label of this sample is uncertain. The sequenced sample consisted of peripheral blood. The CDR3 loop reads CASSLDRVSEKLFF. In nucleotides, the CDR3 is TGTGCCAGCAGCCTCGACAGGGTTTCTGAAAAACTGTTTTTT.